This record looks at one TCR beta chain sequence and its context. This sample was taken from a study of cytomegalovirus exposure and HLA in healthy donors. This CDR3 is 16 amino acids long. Trimming took 1 base from V and 0 from J; bases not matched to a gene: 3. From germline, CDR1 is SGHNT and CDR2 YENEEA. The PCR was carried out with 60 Vbeta primers and 13 Jbeta primers. TCRdb keeps only in-frame clones here, not all; method: immunoSEQ multiplex PCR. Counted here are some 110,000 clones, just over 65% occurring once; the ten biggest clones make up more than 1.5%. The receptor was derived from a man aged 18 to 30 in good health and CMV-seronegative. Material: PBMCs. The chain is built from TRBV11-3 and TRBJ2-1; 7 bases are shared with TRBD2. CDR3 protein: CASSLGSSGSYNEQFF. The CDR3 region has the DNA TGTGCCAGCAGCTTAGGATCTAGCGGCTCCTACAATGAGCAGTTCTTC. The whole variable domain, filled in from reference TRBV11-3 and TRBJ2-1, reads EAGVVQSPRYKIIEKKQPVAFWCNPISGHNTLYWYLQNLGQGPELLIRYENEEAVDDSQLPKDRFSAERLKGVDSTLKIQPAELGDSAVYLCASSLGSSGSYNEQFFGPGTRLTVL.